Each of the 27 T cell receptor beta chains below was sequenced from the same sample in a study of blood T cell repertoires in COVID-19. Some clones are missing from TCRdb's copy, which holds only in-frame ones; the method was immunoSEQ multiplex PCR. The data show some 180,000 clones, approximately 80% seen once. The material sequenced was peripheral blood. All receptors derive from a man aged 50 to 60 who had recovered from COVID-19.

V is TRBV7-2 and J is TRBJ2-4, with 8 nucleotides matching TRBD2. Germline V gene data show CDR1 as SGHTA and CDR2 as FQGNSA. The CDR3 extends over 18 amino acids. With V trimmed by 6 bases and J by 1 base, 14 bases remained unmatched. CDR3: CASRDKAGVDVAKNIQYF. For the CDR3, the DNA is TGTGCCAGCAGAGACAAAGCGGGAGTTGACGTTGCCAAAAACATTCAGTACTTC. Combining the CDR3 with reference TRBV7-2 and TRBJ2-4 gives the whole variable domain GAGVSQSPSNKVTEKGKDVELRCDPISGHTALYWYRQSLGQGLEFLIYFQGNSAPDKSGLPSDRFSAERTGGSVSTLTIQRTQQEDSAVYLCASRDKAGVDVAKNIQYFGAGTRLSVL.

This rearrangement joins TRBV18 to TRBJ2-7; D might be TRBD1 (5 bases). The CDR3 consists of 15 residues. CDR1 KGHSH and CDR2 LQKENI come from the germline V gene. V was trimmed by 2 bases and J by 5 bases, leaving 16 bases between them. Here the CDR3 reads CASSPSLSRADEQYF. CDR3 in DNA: TGTGCCAGCTCACCATCTCTTAGCAGGGCGGACGAGCAGTACTTC.

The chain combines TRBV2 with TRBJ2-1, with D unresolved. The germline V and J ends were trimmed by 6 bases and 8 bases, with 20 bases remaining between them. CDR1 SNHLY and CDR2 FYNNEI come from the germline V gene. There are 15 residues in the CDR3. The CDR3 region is CASRNRVVLIDEQFF. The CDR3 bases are TGTGCCAGCAGAAACAGAGTGGTTTTGATTGATGAGCAGTTCTTC.

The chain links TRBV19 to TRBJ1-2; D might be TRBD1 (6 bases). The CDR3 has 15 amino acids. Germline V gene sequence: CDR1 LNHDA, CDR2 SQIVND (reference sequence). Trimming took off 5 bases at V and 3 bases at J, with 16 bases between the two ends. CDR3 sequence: CASSFIGQGHYGYTF. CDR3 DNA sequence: TGTGCCAGTAGTTTCATAGGGCAGGGGCACTATGGCTACACCTTC.

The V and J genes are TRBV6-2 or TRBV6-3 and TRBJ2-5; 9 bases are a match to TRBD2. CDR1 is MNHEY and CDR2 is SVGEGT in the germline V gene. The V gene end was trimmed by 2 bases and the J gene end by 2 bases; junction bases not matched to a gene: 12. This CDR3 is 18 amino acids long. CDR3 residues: CASSYHKLAGAVQETQYF. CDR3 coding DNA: TGTGCCAGCAGTTACCATAAATTAGCGGGAGCCGTTCAAGAGACCCAGTACTTC.

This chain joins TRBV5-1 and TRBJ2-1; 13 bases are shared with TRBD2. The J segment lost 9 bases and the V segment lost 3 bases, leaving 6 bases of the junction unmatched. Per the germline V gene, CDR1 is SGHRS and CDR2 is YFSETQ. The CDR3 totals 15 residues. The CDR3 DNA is TGCGCCAGCAGCTGGACTAGCGGGAGAAGGGCTGAGCAGTTCTTC. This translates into CASSWTSGRRAEQFF.

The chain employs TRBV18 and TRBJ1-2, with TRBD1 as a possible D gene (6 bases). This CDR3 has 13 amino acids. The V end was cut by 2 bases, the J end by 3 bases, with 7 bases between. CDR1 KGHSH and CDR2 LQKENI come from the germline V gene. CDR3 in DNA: TGTGCCAGCTCACCAGAGGGGGACTATGGCTACACCTTC. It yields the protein CASSPEGDYGYTF. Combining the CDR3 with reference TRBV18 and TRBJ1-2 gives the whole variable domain NAGVMQNPRHLVRRRGQEARLRCSPMKGHSHVYWYRQLPEEGLKFMVYLQKENIIDESGMPKERFSAEFPKEGPSILRIQQVVRGDSAAYFCASSPEGDYGYTFGSGTRLTVV.

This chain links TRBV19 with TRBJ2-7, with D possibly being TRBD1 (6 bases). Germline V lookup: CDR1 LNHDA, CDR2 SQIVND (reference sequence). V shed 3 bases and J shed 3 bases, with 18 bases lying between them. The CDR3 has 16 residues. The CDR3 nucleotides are TGTGCCAGTAGTATCGCGCAACAGGGAAGCGTCTACGAGCAGTACTTC. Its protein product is CASSIAQQGSVYEQYF.

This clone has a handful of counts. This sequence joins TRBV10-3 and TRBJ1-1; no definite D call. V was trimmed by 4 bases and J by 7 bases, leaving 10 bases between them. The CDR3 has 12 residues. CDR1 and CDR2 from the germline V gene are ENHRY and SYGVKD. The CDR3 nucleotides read TGTGCCATCAGTGGAGCACAGTTTGAAGCTTTCTTT. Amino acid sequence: CAISGAQFEAFF.

The CDR3 is CASSGEIGGGYTF. DNA for the CDR3: TGTGCCAGCAGCGGGGAGATTGGCGGAGGCTACACCTTC. The chain uses TRBV7-2 and TRBJ1-2; unclear D gene. The germline V and J ends were trimmed by 5 bases and 8 bases, with 15 bases remaining between them. The CDR3 runs 13 residues. The germline CDR1 and CDR2 sequences are SGHTA and FQGNSA.

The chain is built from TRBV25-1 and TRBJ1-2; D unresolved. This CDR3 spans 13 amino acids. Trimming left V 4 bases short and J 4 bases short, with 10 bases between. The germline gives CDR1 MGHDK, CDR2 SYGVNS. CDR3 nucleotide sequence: TGTGCCAGCAGTGGGCAGGCGATCTATGGCTACACCTTC. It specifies CASSGQAIYGYTF.

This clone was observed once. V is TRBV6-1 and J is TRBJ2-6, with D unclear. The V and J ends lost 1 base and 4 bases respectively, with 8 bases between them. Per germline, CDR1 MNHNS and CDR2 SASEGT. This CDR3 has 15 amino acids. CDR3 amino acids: CASSEGRGGANVLTF. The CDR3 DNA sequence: TGTGCCAGCAGTGAAGGTCGAGGAGGGGCCAACGTCCTGACTTTC.

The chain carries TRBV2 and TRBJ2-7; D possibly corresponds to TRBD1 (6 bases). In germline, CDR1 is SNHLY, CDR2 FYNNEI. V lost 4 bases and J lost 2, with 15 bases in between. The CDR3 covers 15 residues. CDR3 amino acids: CASSGRQVRTYEQYF. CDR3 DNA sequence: TGTGCCAGCAGTGGTAGACAGGTCCGGACCTACGAGCAGTACTTC.

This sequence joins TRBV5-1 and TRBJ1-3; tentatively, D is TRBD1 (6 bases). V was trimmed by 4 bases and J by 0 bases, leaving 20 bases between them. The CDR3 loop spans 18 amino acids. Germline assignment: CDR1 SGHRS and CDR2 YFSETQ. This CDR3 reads CASSVLGAPFGSGNTIYF. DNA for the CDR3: TGCGCCAGCAGCGTCTTGGGGGCCCCGTTTGGCTCTGGAAACACCATATATTTT.

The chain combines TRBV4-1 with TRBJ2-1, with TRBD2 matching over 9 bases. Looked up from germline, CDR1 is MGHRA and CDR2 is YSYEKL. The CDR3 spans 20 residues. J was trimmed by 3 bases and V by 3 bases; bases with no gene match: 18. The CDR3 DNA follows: TGCGCCAGCAGCCAGGGTAGCGGGAGACTGGGCCCCAATATCTACAATGAGCAGTTCTTC. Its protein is CASSQGSGRLGPNIYNEQFF.

CDR3 sequence (DNA): TGCGCCAGCGGAGTTTGCTACACCTTC. Translation: CASGVCYTF. The V gene is TRBV23-1, the J gene TRBJ1-2, with D unclear. TRBV23-1 belongs to the ORF category, with a function that is uncertain. V was pared by 8 bases and J by 9 bases, with 7 bases between. The CDR3 runs to 9 residues.

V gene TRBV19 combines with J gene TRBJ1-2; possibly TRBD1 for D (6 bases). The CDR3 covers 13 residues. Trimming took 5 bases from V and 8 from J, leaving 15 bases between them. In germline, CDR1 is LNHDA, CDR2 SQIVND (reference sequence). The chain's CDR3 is CASSRQVLEGYTF. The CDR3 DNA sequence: TGTGCCAGTAGTCGACAGGTTCTAGAGGGCTACACCTTC.

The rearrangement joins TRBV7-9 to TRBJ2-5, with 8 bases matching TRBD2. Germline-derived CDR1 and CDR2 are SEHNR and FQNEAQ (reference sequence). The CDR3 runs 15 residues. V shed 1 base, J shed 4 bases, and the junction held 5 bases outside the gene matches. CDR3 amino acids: CASSLGGGRRETQYF. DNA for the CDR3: TGTGCCAGCAGCTTAGGCGGCGGGAGGCGAGAGACCCAGTACTTC.

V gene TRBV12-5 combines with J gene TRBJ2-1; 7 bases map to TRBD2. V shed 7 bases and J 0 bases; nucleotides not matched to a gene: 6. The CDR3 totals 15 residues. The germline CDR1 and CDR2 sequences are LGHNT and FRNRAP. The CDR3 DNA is TGTGCTAGTGCCCCGCGGGGGAGCTCCTACAATGAGCAGTTCTTC. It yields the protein CASAPRGSSYNEQFF.

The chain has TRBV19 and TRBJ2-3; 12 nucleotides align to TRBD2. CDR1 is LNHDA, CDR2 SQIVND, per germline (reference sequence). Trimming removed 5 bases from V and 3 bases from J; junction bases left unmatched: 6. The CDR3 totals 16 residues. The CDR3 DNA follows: TGTGCCAGTAGTGACCGGACTAGCGGGACAACAGATACGCAGTATTTT. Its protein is CASSDRTSGTTDTQYF.

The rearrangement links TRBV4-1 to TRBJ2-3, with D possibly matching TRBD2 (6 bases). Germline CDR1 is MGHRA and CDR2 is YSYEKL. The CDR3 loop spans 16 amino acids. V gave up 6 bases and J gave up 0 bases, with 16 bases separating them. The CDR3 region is CASSPLGSASTDTQYF. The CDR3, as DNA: TGCGCCAGCAGTCCCCTCGGGAGCGCGAGCACAGATACGCAGTATTTT.

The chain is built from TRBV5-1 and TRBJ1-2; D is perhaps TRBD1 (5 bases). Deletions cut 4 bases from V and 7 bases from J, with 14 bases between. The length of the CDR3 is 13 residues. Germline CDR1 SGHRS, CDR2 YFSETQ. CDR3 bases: TGCGCCAGCAGCCCTCTGGGGCTTAGTGGCTACACCTTC. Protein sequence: CASSPLGLSGYTF.

Written as DNA, the CDR3 is TGTGCCAGCAGTGCGGGACTAGCGGGGCCCTACGAGCAGTACTTC. Its translation: CASSAGLAGPYEQYF. The chain recombines TRBV27 with TRBJ2-7, with 13 positions matching TRBD2. This CDR3 spans 15 amino acids. The germline V gene encodes CDR1 MNHEY and CDR2 SMNVEV (reference sequence). After removal of 5 bases from V and 2 bases from J, the junction contained 3 bases not matched to a gene.

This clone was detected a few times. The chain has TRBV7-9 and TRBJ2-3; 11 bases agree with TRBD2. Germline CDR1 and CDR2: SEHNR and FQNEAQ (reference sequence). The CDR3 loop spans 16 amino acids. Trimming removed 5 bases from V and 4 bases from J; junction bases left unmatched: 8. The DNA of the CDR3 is TGTGCCAGCAGCGCCAAACTAGCGGGAGTCTCAGATACGCAGTATTTT. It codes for CASSAKLAGVSDTQYF.

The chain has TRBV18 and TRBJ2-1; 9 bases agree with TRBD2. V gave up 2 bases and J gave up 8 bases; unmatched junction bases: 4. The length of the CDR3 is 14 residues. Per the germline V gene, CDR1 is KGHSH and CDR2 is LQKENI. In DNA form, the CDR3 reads TGTGCCAGCTCACCAGCTAGCGGGAACTATGAGCAGTTCTTC. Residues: CASSPASGNYEQFF.

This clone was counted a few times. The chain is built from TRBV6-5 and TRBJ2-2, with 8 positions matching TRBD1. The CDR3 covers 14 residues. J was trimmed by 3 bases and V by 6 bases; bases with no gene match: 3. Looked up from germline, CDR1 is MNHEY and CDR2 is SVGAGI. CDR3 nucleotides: TGTGCCAGCAGACAGGGGGACGACACCGGGGAGCTGTTTTTT. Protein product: CASRQGDDTGELFF.

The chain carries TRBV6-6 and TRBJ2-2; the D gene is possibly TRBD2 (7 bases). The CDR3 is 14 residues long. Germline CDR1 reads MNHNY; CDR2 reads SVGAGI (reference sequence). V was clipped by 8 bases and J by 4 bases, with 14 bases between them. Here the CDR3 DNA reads TGTGCCAGCGCCGGGGGGCTGATCACCGGGGAGCTGTTTTTT. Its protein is CASAGGLITGELFF.